This is a list of T cell receptor beta chains from one sample in a study of blood T cells in healthy people across ages. From the 5' RACE reads, TCRdb called clonotypes with MiXCR, one entry per CDR3 protein. The sample contains 1.6 million or so distinct CDR3 sequences, around 35% of which appear only once. The sample taken for sequencing was blood. The receptors come from a woman aged 25 to 45 in good health. Each CDR3 is given with its conserved first and last residue. D genes are given only for firm matches. Where a row states a size, it is once, few, many or the class of an expanded clone; other rows omit it.

j_call	clone_size	v_call	d_call	cdr3_nt	cdr3_aa
TRBJ2-1	.	TRBV5-1	TRBD2	TGCGCCAGCAGCCCATCTCGTACTAGCGGGTCTAAAAGTTGGGGCAATGAGCAGTTCTTC	CASSPSRTSGSKSWGNEQFF
TRBJ2-5	.	TRBV7-8	.	TGTGCCAGCAGCTCGGACTCACGGCTGGGGGAGACCCAGTACTTC	CASSSDSRLGETQYF
TRBJ1-4	.	TRBV20-1	.	TGCAGTGTAGAAGTCCGAAGAAAGGAAAAACTGTTTTTT	CSVEVRRKEKLFF
TRBJ2-1	few	TRBV12-3/TRBV12-4	.	TGTGCCAGCAGTTTAGATCGGACTCTGACCGAGCAGTTCTTC	CASSLDRTLTEQFF
TRBJ2-7	many	TRBV5-6	.	TGTGCCAGCAGCTGGGACGGGTCCTACGAGCAGTACTTC	CASSWDGSYEQYF
TRBJ2-3	few	TRBV20-1	.	TGCAGTGCTGTTGCGGTTCAGGGCTTGGTTCGTACAGATACGCAGTATTTT	CSAVAVQGLVRTDTQYF
TRBJ2-7	few	TRBV7-2	TRBD2	TGTGCCAGCAGGCGGGAGCCCTCCTACGAGCAGTACTTC	CASRREPSYEQYF
TRBJ1-2	few	TRBV9	.	TGTGCCAGCAGCCCAGGGTTCTCTAACTATGGCTACACCTTC	CASSPGFSNYGYTF
TRBJ2-7	.	TRBV6-1	TRBD2	TGTGCCAGCAGTGAACAGCGGGGGGGACCCTACGAGCAGTACTTC	CASSEQRGGPYEQYF
TRBJ1-2	few	TRBV28	.	TGTGCCAGCAGTTTAGCTGGGGCCCTCCTTGCTAACTATGGCTACACCTTC	CASSLAGALLANYGYTF
TRBJ1-5	.	TRBV7-2	.	TGTGCCGGCAGCTTAGTGGGCCAGCCCCAGCATTTT	CAGSLVGQPQHF
TRBJ2-1	few	TRBV2	.	TGTGCCAGTGGGGGGTACGATGAGCAGTTCTTC	CASGGYDEQFF
TRBJ2-3	.	TRBV12-3/TRBV12-4	TRBD2	TGTGCCGGCAGTTTAGCGCGGCGGGGGGAAGATACGCAGTATTTT	CAGSLARRGEDTQYF